The 21 T cell receptor beta chains reported below all come from one sample, sequenced in a study of cytomegalovirus exposure and HLA in healthy donors. The PCR employed 60 Vbeta primers together with 13 Jbeta primers. The repertoire was sequenced with immunoSEQ multiplex PCR; TCRdb's copy has only in-frame clones and lacks some. The profile covers tens of thousands of clones, with 55% to 85% appearing a single time and approximately 10% taken by the ten largest. The sample taken for sequencing was PBMCs. Receptors were obtained from a woman between 45 and 65 years old in good health and CMV-seronegative.

This chain connects TRBV5-1 to TRBJ2-6; D perhaps matches TRBD1 (6 bases). CDR3 length: 17 residues. Per the germline V gene, CDR1 is SGHRS and CDR2 is YFSETQ. The germline V and J ends were trimmed by 4 bases and 0 bases, with 14 bases remaining between them. The CDR3 bases are TGCGCCAGCAGCCTACCGGACAGTTCCTCTGGGGCCAACGTCCTGACTTTC. Its protein is CASSLPDSSSGANVLTF.

The chain carries TRBV19 and TRBJ2-7; a weak D match, TRBD1 (7 bases). V was cut by 5 bases and J by 5 bases, with 16 bases left in between. The V gene's germline CDR1 is LNHDA and CDR2 SQIVND (reference sequence). This CDR3 is 14 amino acids long. The CDR3 protein is CASSARGTVNEQYF. The CDR3 DNA reads TGTGCCAGTAGTGCCCGCGGGACAGTGAACGAGCAGTACTTC.

This clone was seen more than once but under ten times. This chain uses TRBV9 with TRBJ2-7; D ambiguous. CDR1 is SGDLS, CDR2 YYNGEE, per germline. This CDR3 has 14 residues. The germline V and J ends were trimmed by 3 bases and 0 bases, with 10 bases remaining between them. CDR3 in DNA: TGTGCCAGCAGCGCAAGCCTGAGCTCCTACGAGCAGTACTTC. As protein: CASSASLSSYEQYF.

The chain has TRBV7-6 and TRBJ2-1, with 7 bases fitting TRBD2. The ends lost 5 bases at V and 8 bases at J; junction bases unmatched: 6. Germline CDR1 reads SGHVS; CDR2 reads FNYEAQ. The CDR3 spans 13 residues. CDR3 nucleotides: TGTGCCAGCAGCACCCAGGGAGGGGATGAGCAGTTCTTC. Translation gives CASSTQGGDEQFF.

This clone has only a few counts. The chain links TRBV4-3 to TRBJ2-7; 9 nucleotides align to TRBD2. Germline CDR1 and CDR2: LGHNA and YSLEER. Trimming cost V 1 base and J 6 bases; bases outside gene matches: 7. This CDR3 comprises 15 residues. The CDR3 region is CASSQVVSGGPEQYF. The CDR3 region has the DNA TGCGCCAGCAGCCAAGTAGTAAGCGGGGGGCCCGAGCAGTACTTC.

The rearrangement uses TRBV4-2 and TRBJ2-7, with D tentatively TRBD2 (6 bases). Per germline, CDR1 LGHNA and CDR2 YNFKEQ. V dropped 1 base and J dropped 1 base, with 8 bases sitting between them. The CDR3 has 14 amino acids. CDR3 DNA sequence: TGTGCCAGCAGCCAAGCGACTAGTTCCTACGAGCAGTACTTC. Translating it yields CASSQATSSYEQYF.

This chain connects TRBV7-2 to TRBJ2-7, with 15 positions matching TRBD2. V trimming: 3 bases; J trimming: 1 base; junction bases outside the gene matches: 7. The CDR3 sequence is 18 residues long. The germline V gene encodes CDR1 SGHTA and CDR2 FQGNSA. CDR3 region: CASSFGTSGRRRSYEQYF. The CDR3 DNA sequence: TGTGCCAGCAGCTTCGGGACTAGCGGGAGGAGGAGATCCTACGAGCAGTACTTC.

Only a few counts were recorded for this clone. The chain links TRBV11-2 to TRBJ1-2, with D hard to call. V lost 2 bases and J lost 0, with 10 bases in between. The CDR3 extends over 15 amino acids. The V gene's germline CDR1 is SGHAT and CDR2 FQNNGV. CDR3 sequence: CASSLLHTANYGYTF. In DNA form, the CDR3 reads TGTGCCAGCAGCTTACTCCACACCGCTAACTATGGCTACACCTTC.

The gene calls are TRBV28 and TRBJ1-4; D unclear. This CDR3 is 16 amino acids long. The germline V and J ends were trimmed by 5 bases and 8 bases, with 21 bases remaining between them. Germline values: CDR1 MDHEN, CDR2 SYDVKM. The CDR3 sequence is CASSIRRRLLTEKLFF. Written as DNA, the CDR3 is TGTGCCAGCAGTATACGCCGCAGGCTGCTTACGGAAAAACTGTTTTTT.

The CDR3: CASSLVGASSGTGGYEQYF. The CDR3 nucleotides are TGTGCCAGCAGCTTAGTTGGTGCCTCCTCCGGGACAGGGGGCTACGAGCAGTACTTC. This chain uses TRBV7-2 with TRBJ2-5; 11 nucleotides match TRBD1. The J call is uncertain, as TRBJ2-7 better fits the DNA end. The germline V gene has CDR1 SGHTA and CDR2 FQGNSA. The CDR3 extends over 19 amino acids.

The DNA of the CDR3 is TGCGCCAGCAGCTTGGACAGGGGGCGAGAGCAGTACTTC. This encodes CASSLDRGREQYF. The chain uses TRBV5-1 and TRBJ2-7; 9 bases match TRBD1. The CDR3 is 13 residues long. The germline V gene encodes CDR1 SGHRS and CDR2 YFSETQ. The V and J ends lost 0 bases and 7 bases, in that order; junction bases with no gene match: 2.

The rearrangement links TRBV13 to TRBJ1-2; maybe TRBD1 (5 bases). The CDR3 contains 13 residues. V lost 3 bases and J 4 bases, leaving 9 bases between the germline ends. Per the germline V gene, CDR1 is PRHDT and CDR2 is FYEKMQ (reference sequence). CDR3 bases: TGTGCCAGCAGCTTTCGGGGGATCTATGGCTACACCTTC. The encoded protein is CASSFRGIYGYTF.

The chain joins TRBV28 to TRBJ1-4; 11 bases line up with TRBD1. The CDR3 extends over 13 amino acids. Trimming at V came to 7 bases and at J to 8 bases, leaving 3 bases not matched to a gene. Germline CDR1 MDHEN, CDR2 SYDVKM. The CDR3 DNA is TGTGCCAGCATCGGGACAGGGGGAGAAAAACTGTTTTTT. Its protein product is CASIGTGGEKLFF.

Comment on this clone: One junction end disagrees with the germline gene, perhaps due to a read error. J is TRBJ1-2 and V is TRBV5-1; no firm D call. The CDR3 consists of 13 residues. Germline loops: CDR1 SGHRS, CDR2 YFSETQ. CDR3 nucleotide sequence: TGCGCCAGCAGCTTGGACGGGGAGCATGGCTACGCCTTC. Translating gives CASSLDGEHGYAF.

The rearrangement joins TRBV11-2 to TRBJ2-1, with 10 bases aligning to TRBD2. The CDR3 covers 14 residues. V shed 4 bases and J 7 bases; nucleotides not matched to a gene: 4. Germline values: CDR1 SGHAT, CDR2 FQNNGV. CDR3: CASSSRTSGNEQFF. The DNA of the CDR3 is TGTGCCAGCAGCTCCCGGACTAGCGGTAATGAGCAGTTCTTC.

The chain links TRBV9 to TRBJ2-1, with TRBD2 matching 13 bases. Germline CDR1 and CDR2: SGDLS and YYNGEE. Unmatched junction bases numbered 8, after V lost 3 bases and J lost 8 bases. The CDR3 totals 16 residues. CDR3 in amino acids: CASSERTSGSVDEQFF. The CDR3 DNA reads TGTGCCAGCAGCGAGAGGACTAGCGGGAGTGTCGATGAGCAGTTCTTC.

This chain links TRBV18 with TRBJ1-5; D is possibly TRBD1 (5 bases). The CDR3 has 14 residues. CDR1 is KGHSH, CDR2 LQKENI, per germline. V was clipped by 4 bases and J by 0 bases, with 7 bases between them. CDR3 sequence reads: CASSQQASNQPQHF. CDR3 DNA: TGTGCCAGCTCACAACAGGCTAGCAATCAGCCCCAGCATTTT.

The V gene is TRBV6-1, the J gene TRBJ2-3, with TRBD2 matching 10 bases. Trimming at V came to 4 bases and at J to 3 bases, leaving 7 bases not matched to a gene. CDR3 length equals 16 residues. CDR1 is MNHNS, CDR2 SASEGT, per germline. CDR3 bases: TGTGCCAGCAGTGTACGAGCGGGGGGGAGTACAGATACGCAGTATTTT. This codes for CASSVRAGGSTDTQYF.

A remark on this clone: This sample includes further DNA sequences coding for the same CDR3. The chain couples TRBV5-1 to TRBJ2-7; TRBD2 aligns across 9 bases. The V gene end was trimmed by 0 bases and the J gene end by 2 bases; junction bases not matched to a gene: 3. From germline, CDR1 is SGHRS and CDR2 YFSETQ. This CDR3 is 15 amino acids long. The CDR3, as DNA: TGCGCCAGCAGCTTGGGCCTAGCGGGAACCTACGAGCAGTACTTC. Protein sequence: CASSLGLAGTYEQYF.

This clone was seen just once. The V gene is TRBV28, the J gene TRBJ2-1; 7 nucleotides match TRBD2. The CDR3 totals 14 residues. Unmatched junction bases numbered 7, after V lost 6 bases and J lost 5 bases. Germline-derived CDR1 and CDR2 are MDHEN and SYDVKM. CDR3 coding DNA: TGTGCCAGCAGCTCACCTGCGGGGGACAATGAGCAGTTCTTC. This gives the protein CASSSPAGDNEQFF.

The rearrangement links TRBV28 to TRBJ2-5; perhaps TRBD1 as D (6 bases). This CDR3 has 14 residues. Between the trimmed V and J ends, which lost 4 bases and 2 bases, there was a span of 11 bases. The germline V gene has CDR1 MDHEN and CDR2 SYDVKM. CDR3 sequence (DNA): TGTGCCAGCAGTTCTCAGGGGACACAAGAGACCCAGTACTTC. As protein: CASSSQGTQETQYF.